These 10 T cell receptor beta chains came from one sample sequenced in a study of patients and donors after allogeneic stem cell transplantation. TCRdb re-called the RT-PCR reads through MiXCR, storing one row per CDR3 protein. The sample records about 960,000 distinct CDR3 sequences, more than 15% being singletons. The sample taken for sequencing was blood, either unsorted or a sorted T cell fraction (not recorded which). All receptors come from a human donor who was either an allogeneic HSCT recipient or a stem cell or donor lymphocyte infusion donor (not recorded which). It is not recorded whose cells these are; they may come from a transplant donor.

This clonotype was seen many times. The chain is built from TRBV12-3 or TRBV12-4 and TRBJ2-1, with D hard to call. V lost 6 bases to trimming and J lost 7 bases, with 10 bases between them. The CDR3 is 12 residues long. The CDR3 bases are TGTGCCAGCAGCCCCCGGGCGAATGAGCAGTTCTTC. It yields the protein CASSPRANEQFF.

This chain joins TRBV2 and TRBJ2-3; 9 bases are shared with TRBD2. The CDR3 loop spans 16 amino acids. Germline V CDR1 and CDR2: SNHLY, FYNNEI. J lost 0 bases, V lost 6 bases, and 7 bases had no gene match. The CDR3 DNA reads TGTGCCAGCAGCGCTAGGACTAGCGCCAGCACAGATACGCAGTATTTT. Translating gives CASSARTSASTDTQYF.

The chain couples TRBV28 to TRBJ2-1, with D perhaps matching TRBD2 (5 bases). The CDR3 spans 16 residues. V dropped 2 bases and J dropped 2 bases, with 13 bases sitting between them. Germline loops: CDR1 MDHEN, CDR2 SYDVKM. CDR3 amino acids: CASSLPPPGTYNEQFF. DNA of the CDR3: TGTGCCAGCAGTTTACCTCCGCCGGGGACCTACAATGAGCAGTTCTTC.

The chain is built from TRBV27 and TRBJ2-7, with D uncertain. The CDR3 length is 13 residues. Germline V gene sequence: CDR1 MNHEY, CDR2 SMNVEV (reference sequence). The V end lost 5 bases, the J end lost 11 bases, and 19 bases lay between the germline ends. This CDR3 reads CASSPLRSAYEYF. In DNA form, the CDR3 reads TGTGCCAGCAGTCCCCTAAGGTCTGCATACGAGTACTTC.

The chain has TRBV7-6 and TRBJ2-1; D is unresolved. The V gene's germline CDR1 is SGHVS and CDR2 FNYEAQ. This CDR3 contains 16 residues. Trimming cost V 5 bases and J 9 bases, with 23 bases left between them. CDR3 in amino acids: CASSPMVGMRIGEQFF. CDR3 nucleotides: TGTGCCAGCAGCCCTATGGTAGGGATGAGGATTGGTGAGCAGTTCTTC.

This clonotype was observed a few times. This chain uses TRBV12-3 or TRBV12-4 with TRBJ1-1; D uncertain. Trimming removed 7 bases at V and 7 bases at J, with 10 bases between. CDR3 size: 11 residues. The CDR3 bases are TGTGCCAGCACCCTGTTCAGTGAAGCTTTCTTT. It yields the protein CASTLFSEAFF.

This clonotype showed up just a few times. The chain carries TRBV12-3 or TRBV12-4 and TRBJ1-1; 9 bases match TRBD1. The CDR3 extends over 16 amino acids. The trim removed 1 base at V and 1 base at J, leaving 4 bases unmatched. In DNA, the CDR3 is TGTGCCAGCAGTTTAGACAGGGGGCCTCGGAACACTGAAGCTTTCTTT. Protein product: CASSLDRGPRNTEAFF.

The chain carries TRBV7-9 and TRBJ2-5; D might be TRBD1 or TRBD2, each matching 6 bases. The CDR3 has 15 amino acids. CDR1 is SEHNR, CDR2 FQNEAQ, per germline (reference sequence). V lost 5 bases and J 7 bases, leaving 20 bases between the germline ends. The CDR3, as DNA: TGTGCCAGCAGCCCCCTCCCAGGGGACTTGAGGACCCAGTACTTC. It specifies CASSPLPGDLRTQYF. The full variable domain, completed using reference TRBV7-9 and TRBJ2-5, is DTGVSQNPRHKITKRGQNVTFRCDPISEHNRLYWYRQTLGQGPEFLTYFQNEAQLEKSRLLSDRFSAERPKGSFSTLEIQRTEQGDSAMYLCASSPLPGDLRTQYFGPGTRLLVL.

This clonotype showed up just a few times. This chain joins TRBV7-9 and TRBJ1-3; 8 bases are shared with TRBD1. The V and J ends lost 3 bases and 3 bases, in that order; junction bases with no gene match: 7. Per the germline V gene, CDR1 is SEHNR and CDR2 is FQNEAQ (reference sequence). This CDR3 has 16 amino acids. The CDR3 loop is CASSFSDREVGNTIYF. The CDR3 DNA sequence: TGTGCCAGCAGCTTTTCGGACAGGGAAGTTGGAAACACCATATATTTT.

There are many counts of this clonotype. The chain links TRBV4-2 to TRBJ2-1, with D perhaps TRBD2 (5 bases). From germline, CDR1 is LGHNA and CDR2 YNFKEQ. Trimming took 0 bases from V and 9 from J, leaving 6 bases between them. CDR3 length equals 12 residues. The CDR3 reads CASSQDRGEQFF. For the CDR3, the DNA is TGTGCCAGCAGCCAAGATCGGGGTGAGCAGTTCTTC.